Below, one T cell receptor (beta chain) is given with its context. Antigen: not known. This sample is part of a study of cytomegalovirus exposure and HLA in healthy donors. Study in general: An early release of data contained roughly 86 million unique TCRs, which came from HLA-typed donors. Whole-study results and caveats: High sensitivity and specificity were reportedly achieved when the classifier diagnosed cytomegalovirus status. Researchers reported in a later analysis that a missense DCLRE1C variant was tied to TCR beta V- and J-gene trimming.

The PCR used 60 Vbeta and 13 Jbeta primers. Data came from immunoSEQ multiplex PCR; TCRdb stores just in-frame clones and leaves some out. The sample lists approximately 59,000 clones, 70% to 80% occurring once. V was clipped by 1 base and J by 3 bases, with 10 bases between them. The CDR3 extends over 14 amino acids. Germline CDR1 GTSNPN, CDR2 SVGIG (reference sequence). The sequence was obtained from a girl under 18 in good health and CMV-seropositive. The chain couples TRBV30 to TRBJ2-1, with unresolved D. The sample comprised PBMCs. CDR3: CAWSAKSYYNEQFF. The CDR3 DNA sequence: TGTGCCTGGAGTGCCAAAAGCTACTACAATGAGCAGTTCTTC.